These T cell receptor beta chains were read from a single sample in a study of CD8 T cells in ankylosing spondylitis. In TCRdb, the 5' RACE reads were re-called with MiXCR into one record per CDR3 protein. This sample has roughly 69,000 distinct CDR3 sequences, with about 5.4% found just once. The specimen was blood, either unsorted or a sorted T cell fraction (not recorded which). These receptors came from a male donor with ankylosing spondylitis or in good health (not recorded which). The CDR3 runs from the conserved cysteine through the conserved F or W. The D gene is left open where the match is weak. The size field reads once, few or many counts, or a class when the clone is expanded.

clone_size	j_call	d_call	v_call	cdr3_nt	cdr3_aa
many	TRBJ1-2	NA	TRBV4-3	TGCGCCAGCAGCCAAGATGCAGGGAGCTATGGCTACACCTTC	CASSQDAGSYGYTF
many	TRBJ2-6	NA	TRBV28	TGTGCCAGCAGTTGGTTAAAACAGATGGGGGCCAACGTCCTGACTTTC	CASSWLKQMGANVLTF
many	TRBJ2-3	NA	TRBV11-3	TGTGCCAGCAGCTTAGGGGATCTTGGAGATACGCAGTATTTT	CASSLGDLGDTQYF
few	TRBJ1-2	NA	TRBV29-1	TGCAGCGTCCTCGGGGCCCAAGACGGCTACACCTTC	CSVLGAQDGYTF
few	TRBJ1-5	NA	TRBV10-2	TGCGCCAGCAGGGCCCCGGGGGAGTTTGGGCCCCAGCATTTT	CASRAPGEFGPQHF
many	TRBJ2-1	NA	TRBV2	TGTGCCAGCCAGGGGTCTGCTTTGAATGAGCAGTTCTTC	CASQGSALNEQFF
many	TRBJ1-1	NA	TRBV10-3	TGTGCCATCAGTGAGTCGAGGACAAAGAACACTGAAGCTTTCTTT	CAISESRTKNTEAFF
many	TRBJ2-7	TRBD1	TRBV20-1	TGCAGTGCGCAAGGACAGGGCACCGTCTACGAGCAGTACTTC	CSAQGQGTVYEQYF
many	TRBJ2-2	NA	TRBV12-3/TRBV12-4	TGTGCCAGCAGTTTAGGGTCTTGGGACTCCGGGGAGCTGTTTTTT	CASSLGSWDSGELFF
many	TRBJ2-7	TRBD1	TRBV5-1	TGCGCCAGCGCCATTATCGGGACACAGGGGGAGCAGTACTTC	CASAIIGTQGEQYF
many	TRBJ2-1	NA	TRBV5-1	TGCGCCAGCAGCTTGGCCCCCAACGAGCAGTTCTTC	CASSLAPNEQFF